These T cell receptor beta chains were read from a single sample in a study of CD8 T cells in Susac syndrome. TCRdb re-analysed the immunoSEQ multiplex PCR reads in MiXCR, keeping a single row per CDR3 protein. The sample shows approximately 170,000 distinct CDR3 sequences, approximately 94% of them seen only once. The sequencing sample was made of CD4+ T cells from PBMCs. These receptors were taken from a human donor with multiple sclerosis. CDR3s include the opening cysteine and the closing phenylalanine or tryptophan. D genes are given only for firm matches. Size is stated for part of the rows, as once, few or many counts, or as a class when the clone is expanded.

V gene: TRBV29-1
clone size: NA
J gene: TRBJ1-4
D gene: NA
CDR3 DNA: TGCAGCGTTGAAGCGGGGGGCAATGAAAAACTGTTTTTT
CDR3 protein: CSVEAGGNEKLFF

V gene: TRBV5-1
clone size: NA
J gene: TRBJ2-5
D gene: NA
CDR3 DNA: TGCGCCAGCAGTGGAGCGGCACAAGAGACCCAGTACTTC
CDR3 protein: CASSGAAQETQYF

V gene: TRBV3-1
clone size: NA
J gene: TRBJ2-1
D gene: TRBD2
CDR3 DNA: TGTGCCAGCAGCCTAACTAGCGACGTTAGGTTCTTC
CDR3 protein: CASSLTSDVRFF

V gene: TRBV7-2
clone size: NA
J gene: TRBJ2-2
D gene: NA
CDR3 DNA: TGTGCCAGCAGCCCTCGACTGGACTACACCGGGGAGCTGTTTTTT
CDR3 protein: CASSPRLDYTGELFF

V gene: TRBV29-1
clone size: NA
J gene: TRBJ2-2
D gene: TRBD1
CDR3 DNA: TGCAGCGTCCGGGACAGGGAAAACACCGGGGAGCTGTTTTTT
CDR3 protein: CSVRDRENTGELFF

V gene: TRBV28
clone size: NA
J gene: TRBJ2-1
D gene: NA
CDR3 DNA: TGTGCCAGCAGCCCACGGGGTGAGCAGTTCTTC
CDR3 protein: CASSPRGEQFF

V gene: TRBV30
clone size: NA
J gene: TRBJ2-1
D gene: NA
CDR3 DNA: TGTGCCTGGAGTGTCAACGGAGGGCCGGGGCAGTTCTTC
CDR3 protein: CAWSVNGGPGQFF

V gene: TRBV30
clone size: NA
J gene: TRBJ1-5
D gene: NA
CDR3 DNA: TGTGCCTGGAGTGTAGGCCCCGCTGGGGATCAGCCCCAGCATTTT
CDR3 protein: CAWSVGPAGDQPQHF

V gene: TRBV18
clone size: once
J gene: TRBJ2-7
D gene: TRBD2
CDR3 DNA: TGTGCCAGCTCACCCATAGCGGGAGAGTATGGCGAGCAGTACTTC
CDR3 protein: CASSPIAGEYGEQYF

V gene: TRBV5-6
clone size: NA
J gene: TRBJ2-1
D gene: NA
CDR3 DNA: TGTGCCAGCAGCTTGGGCTTCAACAATGAGCAGTTCTTC
CDR3 protein: CASSLGFNNEQFF

V gene: TRBV9
clone size: once
J gene: TRBJ1-4
D gene: TRBD1
CDR3 DNA: TGTGCCAGCAGCGTAGGAGCTGCGAGACAGGGGGCAGGGGCAACTAATGAAAAACTGTTTTTT
CDR3 protein: CASSVGAARQGAGATNEKLFF

V gene: TRBV29-1
clone size: NA
J gene: TRBJ2-5
D gene: NA
CDR3 DNA: TGCAGCGTAACGGACAGCCAAGAGACCCAGTACTTC
CDR3 protein: CSVTDSQETQYF

V gene: TRBV28
clone size: NA
J gene: TRBJ1-1
D gene: NA
CDR3 DNA: TGTGCCAGCAGTTCGGGTCACACAGGGAGCACTGAAGCTTTCTTT
CDR3 protein: CASSSGHTGSTEAFF

V gene: TRBV12-3/TRBV12-4
clone size: NA
J gene: TRBJ2-7
D gene: NA
CDR3 DNA: TGTGCCAGCAGTTTCATGGTCTACGAGCAGTACTTC
CDR3 protein: CASSFMVYEQYF

V gene: TRBV25-1
clone size: once
J gene: TRBJ2-2
D gene: NA
CDR3 DNA: TGTGCCAGCAGTGAATGGAGGACGGTGAACACCGGGGAGCTGTTTTTT
CDR3 protein: CASSEWRTVNTGELFF

V gene: TRBV20-1
clone size: NA
J gene: TRBJ1-5
D gene: NA
CDR3 DNA: TGCAGTGCTAGTCCCGATCAGCCCCAGCATTTT
CDR3 protein: CSASPDQPQHF

V gene: TRBV2
clone size: NA
J gene: TRBJ1-2
D gene: NA
CDR3 DNA: TGTGCCAGCAAAACCAACATCGATGGCTACACCTTC
CDR3 protein: CASKTNIDGYTF

V gene: TRBV23-1
clone size: NA
J gene: TRBJ2-7
D gene: TRBD1
CDR3 DNA: TGCGCCAGCAGTCACCGGGGACAGGGGGGGCTCGAGCAGTACTTC
CDR3 protein: CASSHRGQGGLEQYF

V gene: TRBV19
clone size: NA
J gene: TRBJ1-1
D gene: NA
CDR3 DNA: TGTGCCAGTAGGGTGGGCCTCAACACTGAAGCTTTCTTT
CDR3 protein: CASRVGLNTEAFF

V gene: TRBV28
clone size: NA
J gene: TRBJ2-5
D gene: NA
CDR3 DNA: TGTGCCAGCAGTGTGCAGATACTTGGGGAGACCCAGTACTTC
CDR3 protein: CASSVQILGETQYF

V gene: TRBV7-8
clone size: once
J gene: TRBJ1-6
D gene: NA
CDR3 DNA: TGTGCCAGCAGCCGGACCTTCGAGGGCGGGAAGAATTCACCCCTCCACTTT
CDR3 protein: CASSRTFEGGKNSPLHF

V gene: TRBV4-1
clone size: NA
J gene: TRBJ1-5
D gene: NA
CDR3 DNA: TGCGCCAGCAGCCAACCGGGTCAATACAACCGGACCCAGCATTTT
CDR3 protein: CASSQPGQYNRTQHF

V gene: TRBV6-1
clone size: NA
J gene: TRBJ1-5
D gene: NA
CDR3 DNA: TGTGCCAGCAGTGAAGTTTTGGGCCAGAATCAGCCCCAGCATTTT
CDR3 protein: CASSEVLGQNQPQHF